This is a list of T cell receptor beta chains from one sample in a study of blood T cell repertoires in COVID-19. Clones were read by immunoSEQ multiplex PCR, and TCRdb kept only the in-frame ones, dropping some. The repertoire holds 490,000 or so clones, approximately 86% seen once, with around 8% in the top ten. The sample comprised PBMCs or T cells enriched from blood (not recorded which). The receptors originated from a woman aged 60-70 years who had recovered from COVID-19. The CDR3 runs from the conserved cysteine through the conserved F or W. The order of the fields is J gene, D gene, clone size, V gene, CDR3 DNA, CDR3 protein. A D gene is named only where the DNA matches it firmly. Clone size, where shown, is once, few, many, or a class for clones that have expanded.

J: TRBJ1-6; D: .; size: .; V: TRBV7-2; DNA: TGTGCCAGCAGCTCTTTAACCTATAATTCACCCCTCCACTTT; CDR3: CASSSLTYNSPLHF
J: TRBJ2-2; D: .; size: .; V: TRBV14; DNA: TGTGCCAGCAGCCGACAGGTTAACACCGGGGAGCTGTTTTTT; CDR3: CASSRQVNTGELFF
J: TRBJ2-7; D: TRBD2; size: .; V: TRBV7-2; DNA: TGTGCCAGCAGCTTTAGCGGGGGGGCCTCCTACGAGCAGTACTTC; CDR3: CASSFSGGASYEQYF
J: TRBJ2-7; D: TRBD1; size: .; V: TRBV2; DNA: TGTGCCAGCAGTGACCCCGGACAGGGGCCCTACGAGCAGTACTTC; CDR3: CASSDPGQGPYEQYF
J: TRBJ2-3; D: .; size: once; V: TRBV16; DNA: TGTGCCAGCAGCCAATTGGGGGCCCGGGATACGCAGTATTTT; CDR3: CASSQLGARDTQYF
J: TRBJ1-1; D: .; size: .; V: TRBV5-1; DNA: TGCGCCAGCGGAGGCAGGAGAAACACTGAAGCTTTCTTT; CDR3: CASGGRRNTEAFF
J: TRBJ1-5; D: .; size: once; V: TRBV11-3; DNA: TGTGCCAGCAGCTTGACACTCTATCAGCCCCAGCATTTT; CDR3: CASSLTLYQPQHF
J: TRBJ2-2; D: .; size: .; V: TRBV7-8; DNA: TGTGCCAGCAGCCCCCGAGGTGGGGGCAACACCGGGGAGCTGTTTTTT; CDR3: CASSPRGGGNTGELFF
J: TRBJ1-5; D: TRBD1; size: few; V: TRBV27; DNA: TGTGCCAGCAGTTTAGGGTCCAGGGGGACGGATCAGCCCCAGCATTTT; CDR3: CASSLGSRGTDQPQHF
J: TRBJ1-5; D: .; size: once; V: TRBV3-1/TRBV3-2; DNA: TGTGCCAGCAGCCAAGATAGAGGGACTGGCAATCAGCCCCAGCATTTT; CDR3: CASSQDRGTGNQPQHF
J: TRBJ2-7; D: TRBD1; size: few; V: TRBV5-1; DNA: TGCGCCAGCAGCACCGGGACAGGGCACTACGAGCAGTACTTC; CDR3: CASSTGTGHYEQYF
J: TRBJ1-5; D: TRBD1; size: .; V: TRBV28; DNA: TGTGCCAGCAGCCCCTACAGGGGTAGCAATCAGCCCCAGCATTTT; CDR3: CASSPYRGSNQPQHF
J: TRBJ1-1; D: TRBD1; size: once; V: TRBV7-8; DNA: TGTGCCAGCAGCAAGGGACAGGGGCAAAGCGGAGCTTTCTTT; CDR3: CASSKGQGQSGAFF
J: TRBJ2-1; D: TRBD2; size: .; V: TRBV7-2; DNA: TGTGCCAGCAGAAGCGGGGGTAGTAGTGAGCAGTTCTTC; CDR3: CASRSGGSSEQFF
J: TRBJ2-2; D: .; size: .; V: TRBV3-1/TRBV3-2; DNA: TGTGCCAGCAGCCAAAGGGGAACCGGGGAGCTGTTTTTT; CDR3: CASSQRGTGELFF
J: TRBJ1-5; D: .; size: .; V: TRBV2; DNA: TGTGCCAGCGGGCAGGGAGGGTCGTATAGCAATCAGCCCCAGCATTTT; CDR3: CASGQGGSYSNQPQHF
J: TRBJ2-5; D: .; size: once; V: TRBV7-2; DNA: TGTGCCAGCAGCTTAAATTCATGGCAGGGTGATTCGCCACGAGAGACCCAGTACTTC; CDR3: CASSLNSWQGDSPRETQYF
J: TRBJ1-3; D: TRBD1; size: .; V: TRBV18; DNA: TGTGCCAGCTCACCGTTACAGGGGGTCTCTGGAAACACCATATATTTT; CDR3: CASSPLQGVSGNTIYF
J: TRBJ1-4; D: .; size: .; V: TRBV29-1; DNA: TGCAGCGTTGTGGGATGGGAGGGATTTAATGAAAAACTGTTTTTT; CDR3: CSVVGWEGFNEKLFF
J: TRBJ2-7; D: .; size: .; V: TRBV21-1; DNA: TGTGCCAGCAGCAAAGATATTGGGAGGGGATACGAGCAGTACTTC; CDR3: CASSKDIGRGYEQYF
J: TRBJ2-6; D: .; size: .; V: TRBV7-8; DNA: TGTGCCAGGACCAGGGGTCCGAGCTCTGGGGCCAACGTCCTGACTTTC; CDR3: CARTRGPSSGANVLTF
J: TRBJ1-6; D: TRBD1; size: .; V: TRBV3-1/TRBV3-2; DNA: TGTGCCAGCAGCCCTTCCCACAGGGGGCGGAATTCACCCCTCCACTTT; CDR3: CASSPSHRGRNSPLHF
J: TRBJ1-5; D: TRBD1; size: .; V: TRBV28; DNA: TGTGCCAGCAAGGCCTCACAGGGGGCAGGGCAGCCCCAGCATTTT; CDR3: CASKASQGAGQPQHF
J: TRBJ2-2; D: TRBD2; size: .; V: TRBV4-1; DNA: TGCGCCAGCAGCCAGGCCGGGACTAGCGGGAACACCGGGGAGCTGTTTTTT; CDR3: CASSQAGTSGNTGELFF